One TCR beta chain is described in this entry. This clonotype came up a few times. It lacks a known antigen. Qualities for individual bases were not recorded, and no much larger clone is one base off. The entry originates in a study of T-cell reconstitution after alpha-beta-depleted transplantation in children (dated by TCRdb to the mid-2010s). Study-level background: T-cell immune reconstitution after TCRalphabeta/CD19-depleted allogeneic hematopoietic cell transplantation in children was quantitatively tracked in the study by means of TCR repertoire profiling.

Broad study findings and their caveats: Apparently early alphabetaT-cell count recovery about two months after transplant reportedly relied on only several hundred rapidly expanded clones derived from non-depleted graft cells. Hyperexpanded clone frequencies declined over subsequent months; after one year, T-cell counts and TCRbeta diversity were mostly attributed to newly produced T cells. In some patients, the high TCRbeta diversity seen at day 60 was put down to recipient T cells and intrathymic progenitors that had survived conditioning.

What this sample's treatment or condition label stands for: allogeneic hematopoietic cell transplantation with graft depleted of TCRalphabeta T cells and CD19 B cells. Transplant recipients were children who received TCRalphabeta/CD19-depleted allogeneic hematopoietic cell grafts. The method was PCR. Sequencing was carried out with an Illumina HiSeq 2500. TCR library preparation used molecular barcoding, with unique molecular identifiers applied to normalize quantification of the TCRbeta repertoire. TCRdb reran the public reads through fastp at Q25 and MiXCR, keeping productive beta chains. Rows are combined by CDR3 protein, so each entry shows the most common genes and DNA. The table for this sample lists about 58,000 distinct CDR3 sequences; around 40% of them were counted only once. The leading ten clones occupy under 98% of the sample. Trimming takes 6 bases off V and 0 bases off J; junction bases not matched to a gene: 9. Counted from cysteine to phenylalanine, this CDR3 has 18 amino acids. Only the CDR3 DNA is retained, 54 bases long and in frame from the first base. CDR1 SGHAT and CDR2 FQDESV were looked up in the germline V gene (reference sequence).

This specimen was PBMCs, mostly from graft donor cells, taken 360 days after TCRalphabeta/CD19-depleted stem cell transplant. The receptor's source is a male patient between 5 and 17 years old who had a stem cell transplant for acute lymphoblastic leukemia, so the T cells may come from the graft donor. The rearranged segments are TRBV11-1 and TRBJ1-3; TRBD1 matches 12 bases in the middle. The CDR3 region: CASSLRDRGPFSGNTIYF. The bases read TGTGCCAGCAGTCTCCGGGACAGGGGGCCTTTCTCTGGAAACACCATATATTTT.